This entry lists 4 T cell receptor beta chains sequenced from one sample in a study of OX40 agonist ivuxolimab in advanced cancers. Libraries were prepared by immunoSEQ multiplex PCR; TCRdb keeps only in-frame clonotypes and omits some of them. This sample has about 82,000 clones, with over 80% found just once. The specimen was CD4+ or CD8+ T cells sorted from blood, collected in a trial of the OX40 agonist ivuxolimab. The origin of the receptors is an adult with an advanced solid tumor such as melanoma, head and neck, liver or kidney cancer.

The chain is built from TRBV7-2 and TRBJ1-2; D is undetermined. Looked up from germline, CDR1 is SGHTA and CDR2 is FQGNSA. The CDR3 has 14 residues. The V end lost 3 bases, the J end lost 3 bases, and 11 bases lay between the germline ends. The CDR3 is CASSLPIGDYGYTF. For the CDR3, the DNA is TGTGCCAGCAGCTTGCCAATTGGGGACTATGGCTACACCTTC.

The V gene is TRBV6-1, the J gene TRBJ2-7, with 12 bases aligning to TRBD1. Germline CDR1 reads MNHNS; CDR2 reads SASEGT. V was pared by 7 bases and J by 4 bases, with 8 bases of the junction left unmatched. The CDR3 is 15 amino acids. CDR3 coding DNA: TGTGCCAGCATTACCGGGACAGGGGGCCCTTACGAGCAGTACTTC. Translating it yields CASITGTGGPYEQYF.

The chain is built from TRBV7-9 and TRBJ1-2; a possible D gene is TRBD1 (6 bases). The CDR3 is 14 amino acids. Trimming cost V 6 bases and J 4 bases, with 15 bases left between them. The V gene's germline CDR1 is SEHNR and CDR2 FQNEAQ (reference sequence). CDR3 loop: CASSPQGYGYGYTF. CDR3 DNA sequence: TGTGCCAGCAGTCCCCAGGGGTACGGCTATGGCTACACCTTC.

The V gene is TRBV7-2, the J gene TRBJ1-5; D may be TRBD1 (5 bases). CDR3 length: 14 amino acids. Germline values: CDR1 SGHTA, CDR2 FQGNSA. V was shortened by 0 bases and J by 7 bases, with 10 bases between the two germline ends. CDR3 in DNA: TGTGCCAGCAGCTTAGCGCAGGGCATACAGCCCCAGCATTTT. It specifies CASSLAQGIQPQHF.